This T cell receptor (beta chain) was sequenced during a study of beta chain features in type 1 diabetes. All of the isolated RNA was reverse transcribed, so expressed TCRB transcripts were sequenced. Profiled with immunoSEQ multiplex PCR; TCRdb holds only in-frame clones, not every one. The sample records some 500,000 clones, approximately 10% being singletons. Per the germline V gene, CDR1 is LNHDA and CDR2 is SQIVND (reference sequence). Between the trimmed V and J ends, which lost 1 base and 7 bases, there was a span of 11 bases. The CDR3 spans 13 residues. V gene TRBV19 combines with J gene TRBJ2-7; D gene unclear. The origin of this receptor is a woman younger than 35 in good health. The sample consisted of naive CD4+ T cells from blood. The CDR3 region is CASSIVGRREQYF. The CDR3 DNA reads TGTGCCAGTAGTATAGTCGGCCGACGGGAGCAGTACTTC.